This TCR beta chain was documented in a study of T-cell memory formation after mild COVID-19. One entry per CDR3 protein, called by TCRdb with MiXCR from the 5' RACE reads. The profile shows roughly 500,000 distinct CDR3 sequences, 20% of them singletons. With V trimmed by 0 bases and J by 3 bases, 8 bases remained unmatched. Germline V gene data show CDR1 as LNHNV and CDR2 as YYDKDF (reference sequence). The CDR3 has 16 amino acids. Sequencing was done on a sample of PBMCs or a T cell subset sorted from them (not recorded which). The source is an adult woman who had mild COVID-19 (a few samples of this study predate the infection). Cell type and time point are not known. V is TRBV15 and J is TRBJ2-7; TRBD2 aligns across 7 bases. The chain's CDR3 is CATSRDFRTRFYEQYF. DNA of the CDR3: TGTGCCACCAGCAGAGATTTTCGGACTAGATTCTACGAGCAGTACTTC.